The 22 T cell receptor beta chains given below trace back to one sample, sequenced in a study of radiotherapy plus CTLA-4 blockade in lung cancer. Using immunoSEQ multiplex PCR, the repertoire was profiled, and TCRdb retains in-frame clones only, with some absent. The top ten clones hold around 3.4% of a sample with 35,000 to 50,000 clones, 70% to 75% of them seen once. The sample in question was peripheral blood, obtained from a patient treated with radiotherapy plus ipilimumab. The receptors stem from a human donor with non-small cell lung cancer who had a complete response to radiotherapy plus ipilimumab.

The rearrangement links TRBV5-1 to TRBJ1-3; D not certain. V lost 0 bases and J 4 bases, leaving 14 bases between the germline ends. CDR1 is SGHRS and CDR2 is YFSETQ in the germline V gene. The CDR3 loop spans 16 amino acids. This CDR3 is CASSLGPGSTGNTIYF. The CDR3 DNA reads as TGCGCCAGCAGCTTGGGTCCGGGATCCACCGGAAACACCATATATTTT. Together with reference TRBV5-1 and TRBJ1-3, the CDR3 gives the full variable domain: KAGVTQTPRYLIKTRGQQVTLSCSPISGHRSVSWYQQTPGQGLQFLFEYFSETQRNKGNFPGRFSGRQFSNSRSEMNVSTLELGDSALYLCASSLGPGSTGNTIYFGEGSWLTVV.

V is TRBV7-6 and J is TRBJ2-7; TRBD1 agrees at 9 bases. Germline assignment: CDR1 SGHVS and CDR2 FNYEAQ. V was pared by 1 base and J by 2 bases, with 6 bases of the junction left unmatched. The CDR3 is made up of 16 amino acids. This CDR3 reads CASSLGGTGKPYEQYF. CDR3 nucleotides: TGTGCCAGCAGCTTAGGGGGGACAGGGAAGCCCTACGAGCAGTACTTC. Combining the CDR3 with reference TRBV7-6 and TRBJ2-7 gives the whole variable domain GAGVSQSPRYKVTKRGQDVALRCDPISGHVSLYWYRQALGQGPEFLTYFNYEAQQDKSGLPNDRFSAERPEGSISTLTIQRTEQRDSAMYRCASSLGGTGKPYEQYFGPGTRLTVT.

The gene calls are TRBV5-1 and TRBJ2-7, with 8 nucleotides matching TRBD1. Unmatched junction bases numbered 3, after V lost 0 bases and J lost 1 base. Germline V gene lookup returns CDR1 SGHRS and CDR2 YFSETQ. CDR3 length equals 15 residues. For the CDR3, the DNA is TGCGCCAGCAGCTTGGTCGGGACAGGATCCTACGAGCAGTACTTC. It specifies CASSLVGTGSYEQYF.

This clone has just a few counts. The chain recombines TRBV6-1 with TRBJ2-1; 13 bases fit TRBD2. Looked up from germline, CDR1 is MNHNS and CDR2 is SASEGT. The CDR3 runs to 19 residues. Germline trimming cut 3 bases from V and 6 bases from J; bases unmatched to any gene: 14. The CDR3, as DNA: TGTGCCAGCAGTGAGGGGAGACGGGTGGGGACTAGCGGGGCCAATGAGCAGTTCTTC. The encoded protein is CASSEGRRVGTSGANEQFF.

This clone appeared a single time. The gene calls are TRBV6-1 and TRBJ1-2; D is possibly TRBD1 (6 bases). The CDR3 spans 15 residues. The V gene lost 7 bases and the J gene lost 3 bases, with 18 bases spanning the gap. Germline CDR1 is MNHNS and CDR2 is SASEGT. CDR3 residues: CASNPTGLGYYGYTF. In DNA, the CDR3 is TGTGCCAGCAACCCAACAGGGTTAGGGTACTATGGCTACACCTTC.

This CDR3 is CASSPDYHTDTQYF. The CDR3 coding sequence is TGTGCCAGCAGCCCGGACTACCACACAGATACGCAGTATTTT. The chain combines TRBV4-2 with TRBJ2-3; TRBD2 might be the D (6 bases). In germline, CDR1 is LGHNA, CDR2 YNFKEQ. The CDR3 extends over 14 amino acids. The ends were cut back, 4 bases at V and 2 bases at J, with 10 bases in the middle.

This sequence joins TRBV5-1 and TRBJ2-7, with D perhaps matching TRBD2 (5 bases). Germline V gene sequence: CDR1 SGHRS, CDR2 YFSETQ. Trimming left V 2 bases short and J 3 bases short, with 9 bases between. CDR3 size: 13 residues. This CDR3 reads CASSFLGDYEQYF. As DNA, the CDR3 is TGCGCCAGCAGCTTCCTGGGAGACTACGAGCAGTACTTC.

This clone has only a few counts. The rearrangement links TRBV2 to TRBJ1-3; unclear D gene. The germline gives CDR1 SNHLY, CDR2 FYNNEI. The germline V and J ends were trimmed by 3 bases and 0 bases, with 9 bases remaining between them. The CDR3 runs 15 residues. CDR3 nucleotide sequence: TGTGCCAGCAGTGACCAGGCCTTCTCTGGAAACACCATATATTTT. Its protein product is CASSDQAFSGNTIYF.

The CDR3 region has the DNA TGTGCCAGCAGTGAGCTAGACAGGCGTGACCGGCATTTT. Translated, it gives CASSELDRRDRHF. This chain connects TRBV2 to TRBJ1-5, with TRBD1 as a possible D gene (6 bases). The V gene lost 3 bases and the J gene lost 15 bases, with 18 bases spanning the gap. CDR3 size: 13 residues. Per germline, CDR1 SNHLY and CDR2 FYNNEI.

CDR3 DNA: TGTGCCAGTAGTTGGACCGCACCCGGGACAGGGAGCTATGGCTACACCTTC. Its protein is CASSWTAPGTGSYGYTF. V and J are TRBV19 and TRBJ1-2; 9 bases are a match to TRBD1. Germline V gene sequence: CDR1 LNHDA, CDR2 SQIVND (reference sequence). CDR3 size: 17 residues. J gave up 4 bases and V 5 bases, and 14 bases lay outside the gene matches. The complete variable domain, with remaining parts taken from reference TRBV19 and TRBJ1-2, reads DGGITQSPKYLFRKEGQNVTLSCEQNLNHDAMYWYRQDPGQGLRLIYYSQIVNDFQKGDIAEGYSVSREKKESFPLTVTSAQKNPTAFYLCASSWTAPGTGSYGYTFGSGTRLTVV.

This clone showed up just once. The chain couples TRBV10-3 to TRBJ2-1; 7 bases agree with TRBD1. The germline V gene encodes CDR1 ENHRY and CDR2 SYGVKD. The junction had 6 bases not matched to a gene; V was cut back by 8 bases and J by 8 bases. CDR3 length: 12 residues. CDR3 region: CAIATTGHEQFF. The CDR3 DNA reads as TGTGCCATCGCCACGACAGGGCATGAGCAGTTCTTC.

This clone was picked up a small number of times. The rearrangement links TRBV10-3 to TRBJ1-4; maybe TRBD1 (5 bases). With 2 bases removed from V and 6 bases from J, the gap between germline ends came to 16 bases. The germline gives CDR1 ENHRY, CDR2 SYGVKD. The CDR3 has 16 residues. The CDR3 protein is CAISEMKWGGDEKLFF. For the CDR3, the DNA is TGTGCCATCAGTGAGATGAAGTGGGGCGGGGATGAAAAACTGTTTTTT.

The rearrangement uses TRBV30 and TRBJ2-7; 9 bases fit TRBD1. Trimming took 2 bases from V and 4 from J; bases not matched to a gene: 3. The germline gives CDR1 GTSNPN, CDR2 SVGIG (reference sequence). This CDR3 is built from 13 residues. The CDR3 is CAWSTDRGYEQYF. CDR3 sequence (DNA): TGTGCCTGGAGTACGGACAGGGGTTACGAGCAGTACTTC.

This clone was recorded once. The V call is TRBV4-1, the J call TRBJ2-7, with 7 bases identical to TRBD2. With 0 bases clipped from V and 4 bases from J, the junction kept 9 bases outside the gene matches. The CDR3 is 16 residues long. CDR1 is MGHRA and CDR2 is YSYEKL in the germline V gene. CDR3 residues: CASSQDPGGQGYEQYF. CDR3 coding DNA: TGCGCCAGCAGCCAAGACCCGGGAGGCCAGGGATACGAGCAGTACTTC.

The gene calls are TRBV5-1 and TRBJ1-2, with 8 bases aligning to TRBD1. The CDR3 loop spans 15 amino acids. V was clipped by 4 bases and J by 3 bases; unmatched bases: 8. Per germline, CDR1 SGHRS and CDR2 YFSETQ. The CDR3, as DNA: TGCGCCAGCAGCCCTGGACAGGGAATGGACTATGGCTACACCTTC. It yields the protein CASSPGQGMDYGYTF. The full variable domain, completed using reference TRBV5-1 and TRBJ1-2, is KAGVTQTPRYLIKTRGQQVTLSCSPISGHRSVSWYQQTPGQGLQFLFEYFSETQRNKGNFPGRFSGRQFSNSRSEMNVSTLELGDSALYLCASSPGQGMDYGYTFGSGTRLTVV.

The V call is TRBV18, the J call TRBJ1-5; TRBD1 agrees at 10 bases. Germline V CDR1 and CDR2: KGHSH, LQKENI. Trimming cost V 4 bases and J 9 bases; bases outside gene matches: 9. The CDR3 covers 15 residues. The CDR3 region has the DNA TGTGCCAGCTCACTCCCGGGACAGGGGTCAAGGCCCCAGCATTTT. Its protein product is CASSLPGQGSRPQHF. The whole variable domain, remainder taken from reference TRBV18 and TRBJ1-5, is NAGVMQNPRHLVRRRGQEARLRCSPMKGHSHVYWYRQLPEEGLKFMVYLQKENIIDESGMPKERFSAEFPKEGPSILRIQQVVRGDSAAYFCASSLPGQGSRPQHFGDGTRLSIL.

This clone occurred once. This chain uses TRBV29-1 with TRBJ1-2; D is ambiguous. Trimming pared 6 bases from V and 2 bases from J, leaving 28 bases between. Germline values: CDR1 SQVTM, CDR2 ANQGSEA. The CDR3 has 18 amino acids. Here the CDR3 DNA reads TGCAGCGTAATGGGTCAGCGCGGGCAGTCTAGCACGAACTATGGCTACACCTTC. It specifies CSVMGQRGQSSTNYGYTF.

This chain links TRBV27 with TRBJ2-7; possibly TRBD2 for D (7 bases). This CDR3 contains 14 residues. Trimming cost V 4 bases and J 7 bases, with 17 bases left between them. Germline V gives CDR1 MNHEY, CDR2 SMNVEV (reference sequence). In nucleotides, the CDR3 is TGTGCCAGCAGTTGGGGGGGCCGGGGGGCAGAGCAGTACTTC. Protein: CASSWGGRGAEQYF.

The J gene is TRBJ1-2, the V gene TRBV5-1, with TRBD1 matching over 8 bases. The V segment lost 3 bases and the J segment 5 bases; nucleotides outside the gene matches: 6. CDR1 and CDR2 from the germline V gene are SGHRS and YFSETQ. This CDR3 has 14 residues. The CDR3 reads CASSSRGLEYGYTF. The CDR3, as DNA: TGCGCCAGCAGCTCCAGGGGGCTGGAATATGGCTACACCTTC.

This chain uses TRBV7-6 with TRBJ1-2; 7 positions agree with TRBD1. V lost 3 bases and J lost 1; bases outside the gene matches: 17. Germline CDR1 SGHVS, CDR2 FNYEAQ. The CDR3 runs to 19 residues. CDR3 amino acids: CASSLTYRQGGDINYGYTF. CDR3 nucleotide sequence: TGTGCCAGCAGCTTGACTTACCGACAGGGCGGGGATATTAACTATGGCTACACCTTC.

V and J are TRBV30 and TRBJ1-2, with 9 nucleotides matching TRBD1. The CDR3 length is 15 residues. The germline CDR1 and CDR2 sequences are GTSNPN and SVGIG (reference sequence). J lost 7 bases, V lost 0 bases, and 9 bases had no gene match. CDR3 sequence (DNA): TGTGCCTGGAGTGTACGCGGGACAGGGAGGGGTGGCTACACCTTC. Its protein is CAWSVRGTGRGGYTF.

The rearrangement joins TRBV5-1 to TRBJ2-3, with 11 bases identical to TRBD2. Germline-derived CDR1 and CDR2 are SGHRS and YFSETQ. Losses at the gene ends were 7 bases for V and 2 bases for J; bases not matched to a gene: 6. This CDR3 contains 15 residues. The CDR3 DNA reads as TGCGCCAGCGTTAGCGGGAGGGCCTTCACAGATACGCAGTATTTT. Translated, it gives CASVSGRAFTDTQYF.